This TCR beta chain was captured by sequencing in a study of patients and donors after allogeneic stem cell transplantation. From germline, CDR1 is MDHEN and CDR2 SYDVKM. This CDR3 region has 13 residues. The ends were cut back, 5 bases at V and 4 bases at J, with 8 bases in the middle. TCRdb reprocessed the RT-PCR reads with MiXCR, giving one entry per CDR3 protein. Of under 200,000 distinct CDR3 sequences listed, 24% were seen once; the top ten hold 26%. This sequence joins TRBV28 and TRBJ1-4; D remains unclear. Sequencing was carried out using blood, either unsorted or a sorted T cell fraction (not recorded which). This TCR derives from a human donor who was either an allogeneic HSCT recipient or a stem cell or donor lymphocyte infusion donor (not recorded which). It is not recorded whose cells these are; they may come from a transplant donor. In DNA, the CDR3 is TGTGCCAGCAGTAGCAGCGATAATGAAAAACTGTTTTTT. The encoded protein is CASSSSDNEKLFF.